This TCR beta chain originates from a study of shared clonotypes between healthy human individuals. Naive-designated CD8 cells lacked CD45RO, were positively enriched for CCR7, and omitted terminally differentiated effector memory CD45RA+ cells. The data were produced by immunoSEQ multiplex PCR, yet TCRdb's version contains in-frame clones alone and is incomplete. Of 800,000 to 950,000 clones listed, 96% are singletons. Between the trimmed V and J ends, which lost 3 bases and 6 bases, there was a span of 8 bases. The CDR3 loop spans 12 amino acids. Germline CDR1 reads MDHEN; CDR2 reads SYDVKM. Comment on this clone: Its matching antigen is unknown.

Study conclusions and caveats: Among a few donors, 4.5% to 5.5% of naive CD4 clonotypes were found in common. The study generally estimated greater richness for naive than memory subsets.

The J gene is TRBJ1-1, the V gene TRBV28; D is ambiguous. The sequenced sample was naive CD8+ T cells sorted from blood. The clonotype comes from a man in his thirties or forties in good health. This CDR3 reads CASSFGVSEAFF. The CDR3 coding sequence is TGTGCCAGCAGTTTCGGGGTTTCTGAAGCTTTCTTT. The full variable domain, with the rest looked up from reference TRBV28 and TRBJ1-1, is DVKVTQSSRYLVKRTGEKVFLECVQDMDHENMFWYRQDPGLGLRLIYFSYDVKMKEKGDIPEGYSVSREKKERFSLILESASTNQTSMYLCASSFGVSEAFFGQGTRLTVV.